This T cell receptor (beta chain) was identified during a study of breast tumors, draining lymph nodes, adjacent tissues. Breast cancer patients provided tissue from their axillary draining lymph nodes. CDR1 is MDHEN, CDR2 SYDVKM, per germline. The CDR3 spans 13 residues. V gave up 5 bases and J gave up 6 bases; unmatched junction bases: 7. MiXCR was run by TCRdb on the multiplex PCR reads, yielding one entry per CDR3 protein. The sample consists of 160,000 or so distinct CDR3 sequences, around 33% of them appearing once. Study-level results: Compared with lymph nodes, tumors were less diverse; compared with nontumor tissue, more. The lymph node origin of tumor T cells was framed as consistent with a hypothesis, not demonstrated.

Details on this clonotype: Its antigen is still unknown.

This clonotype originated in a female donor with breast cancer. Some clones in this sample may be carry-over from other donors' samples. Sequencing used axillary lymph node tissue. This chain links TRBV28 with TRBJ2-7, with 7 bases aligning to TRBD1. This CDR3 is CASSLDRVCEQYF. Written as DNA, the CDR3 is TGTGCCAGCAGTCTCGACAGGGTCTGCGAGCAGTACTTC.